This T cell receptor (beta chain) originates from a study of T cell responses to AZD1222 COVID-19 vaccine. With 1 base removed from V and 3 bases from J, the gap between germline ends came to 24 bases. CDR1 and CDR2 (germline): LGHDT, YNNKEL (reference sequence). The CDR3 consists of 19 residues. About this clone: Its cognate antigen is unknown.

Broader study findings: The sample set comprised mostly white British donors with more females, and clonal diversity was possibly underestimated. The study found Spike-specific TCR breadth and depth rose after two AZD1222 doses.

Only in-frame clones appear in the TCRdb table, and some are missing; sequencing was by immunoSEQ multiplex PCR. The table includes about 120,000 clones, 92% detected once. This rearrangement joins TRBV3-1 (or the pseudogene TRBV3-2) to TRBJ1-2, with D possibly being TRBD1 (6 bases). The source is an adult in good health. The sample was peripheral blood, taken on day 0 of AZD1222 vaccination. The CDR3 DNA reads TGTGCCAGCAGCCAAGTCTCCGGTTGGCGGCAGGGGACGTACTATGGCTACACCTTC. Translating gives CASSQVSGWRQGTYYGYTF.